The TCR beta chain under discussion was sequenced for a study of blood T cell repertoires in COVID-19. Study at large: Material from acute and convalescent COVID-19 was sourced from the United States, Italy and Spain.

Original handling: Using reference gene primer amplification, nucleated cell counts were estimated. Repertoires were generated with immunoSEQ multiplex PCR, while TCRdb's copy carries only in-frame clones and drops some. The DNA was the basis for D and trimming; V, J and clone size are from that table. The sample records 200,000 to 250,000 clones, 75% to 85% being singletons. V was trimmed by 3 bases and J by 8 bases, leaving 11 bases between them. Germline V lookup: CDR1 SGHRS, CDR2 YFSETQ. This CDR3 comprises 13 residues. The sample comprised peripheral blood. The genes are TRBV5-1 and TRBJ1-4; D remains unclear. This clonotype was sampled from a woman in her 70s with acute or convalescent COVID-19. The CDR3 protein is CASSSDSKEKLFF. CDR3 DNA: TGCGCCAGCAGCTCGGACTCCAAGGAAAAACTGTTTTTT.